The TCR beta chain under discussion was sequenced for a study of blood T cell repertoires in COVID-19. Study information: Sites in the United States, Italy and Spain provided acute and convalescent COVID-19 samples. Sources were T cells, B-cell-depleted T cells, or PBMCs; the material itself was cDNA or gDNA.

CDR3 size: 14 residues. Trimming removed 8 bases at V and 5 bases at J, with 13 bases between. From germline, CDR1 is MGHDK and CDR2 SYGVNS. Assay: immunoSEQ multiplex PCR; the TCRdb copy retains only in-frame clones and omits some. The sample includes some 530,000 clones, 70% to 90% of them seen just once. This clonotype was sampled from a human donor in a cohort sampled during active COVID-19. Specimen: peripheral blood. This chain joins TRBV25-1 and TRBJ1-6; no firm D call. The CDR3 loop is CASQSAAHNSPLHF. The CDR3 DNA follows: TGTGCCAGCCAGTCTGCCGCCCATAATTCACCCCTCCACTTT. Filled out from reference TRBV25-1 and TRBJ1-6, the complete variable domain reads EADIYQTPRYLVIGTGKKITLECSQTMGHDKMYWYQQDPGMELHLIHYSYGVNSTEKGDLSSESTVSRIRTEHFPLTLESARPSHTSQYLCASQSAAHNSPLHFGNGTRLTVT.